The present T cell receptor (beta chain) was sequenced within a study of T cell repertoires in cytomegalovirus infection. This clonotype was observed a single time. The antigen is undetermined. Points from the study as a whole: Dominant in the ex vivo response were TCR beta clonotypes restricted by HLA-C and specific for CMV.

One entry per CDR3 protein, called by TCRdb with MiXCR from the reads. The sample lists 650,000 to 850,000 distinct CDR3 sequences, 29% seen once, with about 12% in the top ten. Germline CDR1 and CDR2: SGDLS and YYNGEE. The CDR3 is made up of 14 amino acids. The trim removed 2 bases at V and 10 bases at J, leaving 6 bases unmatched. This specimen was cultured CD8+ T cells from PBMCs, taken from culture after CMV antigen stimulation. The receptor was derived from a human donor in good health (CMV status not recorded). Some clones in this sample may be carry-over from other donors' samples. V gene TRBV9 combines with J gene TRBJ1-6; the match to TRBD1 covers 7 bases. CDR3 loop: CASSVRDSTSPLHF. CDR3 nucleotides: TGTGCCAGCAGCGTCCGGGACAGTACCTCACCCCTCCACTTT.